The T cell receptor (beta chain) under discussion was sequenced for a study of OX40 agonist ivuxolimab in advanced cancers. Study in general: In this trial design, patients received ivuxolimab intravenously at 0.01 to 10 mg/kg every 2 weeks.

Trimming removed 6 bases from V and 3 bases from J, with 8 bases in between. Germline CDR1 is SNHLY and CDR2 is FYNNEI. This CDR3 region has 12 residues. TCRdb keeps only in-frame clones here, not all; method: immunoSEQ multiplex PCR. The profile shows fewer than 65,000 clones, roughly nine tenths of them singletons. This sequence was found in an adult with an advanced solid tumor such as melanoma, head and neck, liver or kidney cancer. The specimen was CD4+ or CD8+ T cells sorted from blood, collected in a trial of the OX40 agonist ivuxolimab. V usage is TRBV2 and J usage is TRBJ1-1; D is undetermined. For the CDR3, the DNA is TGTGCCAGCAGACGTGCGTACACTGAAGCTTTCTTT. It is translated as CASRRAYTEAFF.